Detailed here is one T cell receptor (beta chain). Produced via immunoSEQ multiplex PCR; TCRdb's table is partial and in-frame only. The sample consists of tens of thousands of clones, roughly 79% of them appearing once. This sample stems from a study of blood T cell repertoires in COVID-19. Material: peripheral blood. The receptor was isolated from a woman between 70 and 85 years old with acute or convalescent COVID-19.

This chain's CDR3 is CASSLNPQPSGNTIYF. The CDR3 DNA is TGTGCCAGCAGCTTAAACCCACAACCCTCTGGAAACACCATATATTTT. The chain is built from TRBV11-2 and TRBJ1-3; D is unresolved. CDR1 and CDR2 from the germline V gene are SGHAT and FQNNGV. The CDR3 consists of 16 residues. V shed 2 bases and J shed 0 bases, with 11 bases lying between them.